This T cell receptor beta chain was recorded in a study of graft-versus-host responses after intestinal transplantation. Study-wide background: Recipients had transplants, and these were multivisceral, liver-intestinal, or isolated intestinal. Notes on the study in general: Allografts of one patient group, those with graft-donor T cell macrochimerism, had high graft-versus-host to host-versus-graft clonal ratios. Recipient-marrow GvH clones were detected, some having first appeared in ileum or blood.

Repertoires were generated with immunoSEQ multiplex PCR, while TCRdb's copy carries only in-frame clones and drops some. The sample lists several thousand clones; around 25% were seen once. The germline V gene has CDR1 SGDLS and CDR2 YYNGEE. This CDR3 contains 16 residues. The junction had 13 bases not matched to a gene; V was cut back by 5 bases and J by 5 bases. The starting material was alloreactive CD4+ T cells from a mixed lymphocyte reaction culture, obtained before transplantation. The subset is: CFSE-low proliferating T cells sorted from roughly six-day pre-transplant mixed lymphocyte reaction (GvH or HvG direction). The V call is TRBV9, the J call TRBJ2-1; the match to TRBD1 covers 7 bases. The sequence was obtained from a human patient who was an organ donor for intestinal transplantation. This chain's CDR3 is CASRIPRGRVHNEQFF. As DNA, the CDR3 is TGTGCCAGCAGAATACCAAGGGGGCGTGTACACAATGAGCAGTTCTTC.